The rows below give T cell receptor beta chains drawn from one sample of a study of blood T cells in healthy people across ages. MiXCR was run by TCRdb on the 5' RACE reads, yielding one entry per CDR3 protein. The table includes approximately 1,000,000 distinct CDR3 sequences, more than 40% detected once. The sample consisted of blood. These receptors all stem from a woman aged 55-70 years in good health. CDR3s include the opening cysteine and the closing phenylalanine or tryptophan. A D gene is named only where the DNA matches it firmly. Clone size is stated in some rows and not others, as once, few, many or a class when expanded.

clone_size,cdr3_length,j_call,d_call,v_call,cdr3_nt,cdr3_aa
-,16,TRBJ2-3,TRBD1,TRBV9,TGTGCCAGCACAGACCCACTGACAGGGAGCACAGATACGCAGTATTTT,CASTDPLTGSTDTQYF
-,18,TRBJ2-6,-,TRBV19,TGTGCCAGTAGTATAGAGACGTTGGGGCTCCTCGGGGCCAACGTCCTGACTTTC,CASSIETLGLLGANVLTF
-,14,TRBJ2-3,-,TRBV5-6,TGTGCCAGCAGCTTGCGCCAGGGGTGGGATACGCAGTATTTT,CASSLRQGWDTQYF
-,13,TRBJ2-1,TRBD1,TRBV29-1,TGCAGCGTTGACCGGGACAGAGCCAATGAGCAGTTCTTC,CSVDRDRANEQFF
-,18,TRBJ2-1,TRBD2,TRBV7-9,TGTGCCAGCAGCCTACTTAGGGTGGGCGGGAGTCTTTACAATGAGCAGTTCTTC,CASSLLRVGGSLYNEQFF
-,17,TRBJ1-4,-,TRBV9,TGTGCCAGCAGCGTATCCCGCTTTGACAGGCCTAATGAAAAACTGTTTTTT,CASSVSRFDRPNEKLFF
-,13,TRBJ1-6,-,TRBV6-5,TGTGCCAGCAGCCAGGGTGGAGAATCACCCCTCCACTTT,CASSQGGESPLHF
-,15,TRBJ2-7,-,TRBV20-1,TGCAGTGCTAGGGCCACGATGGGGGGTTTATACGAGCAGTACTTC,CSARATMGGLYEQYF
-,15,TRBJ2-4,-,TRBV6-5,TGTGCCAGCAGATCTAGGGGAGTAGCCAAAAACATTCAGTACTTC,CASRSRGVAKNIQYF
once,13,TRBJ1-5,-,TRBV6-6,TGTGCCAGCCAGATTTATAGCAATCAGCCCCAGCATTTT,CASQIYSNQPQHF
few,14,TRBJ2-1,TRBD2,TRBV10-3,TGTGCCATCAGTGGCGGGAGCTTGGGAGATGAGCAGTTCTTC,CAISGGSLGDEQFF
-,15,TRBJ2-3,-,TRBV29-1,TGCAGCGTGGAACTAGCAAGAGCGTCGTCAGATACGCAGTATTTT,CSVELARASSDTQYF
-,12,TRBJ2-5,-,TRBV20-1,TGCAGTGCTAGGAAGGGAGAAGAGACCCAGTACTTC,CSARKGEETQYF
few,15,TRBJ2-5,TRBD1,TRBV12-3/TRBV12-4,TGTGCCAGCAGTCCCGGGACAGTAGACATAAAGACCCAGTACTTC,CASSPGTVDIKTQYF
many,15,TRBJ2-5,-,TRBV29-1,TGCAGCGTTGGGCAGGGAACCTTAGGCGTGGAGACCCAGTACTTC,CSVGQGTLGVETQYF
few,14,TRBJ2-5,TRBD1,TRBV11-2,TGTGCCAGCAGCTTGACAGGGGGCAAGGAGACCCAGTACTTC,CASSLTGGKETQYF
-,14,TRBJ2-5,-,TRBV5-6,TGTGCCAGCAGCCTGAATGGGGTCAGAGAGACCCAGTACTTC,CASSLNGVRETQYF
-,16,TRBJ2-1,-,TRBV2,TGTGCCAGCAGTAACCTTCTCGGGACAAGGGGTAATGAGCAGTTCTTC,CASSNLLGTRGNEQFF
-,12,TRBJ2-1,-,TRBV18,TGTGCCAGCTCACAAATCAGGGATGAGCAGTTCTTC,CASSQIRDEQFF
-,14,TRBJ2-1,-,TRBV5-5,TGTGCCAGCAGCTTGGGTGGAGGGGCCCATGAGCAGTTCTTC,CASSLGGGAHEQFF
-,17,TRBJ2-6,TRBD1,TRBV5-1,TGCGCCAGCAGCAGGACAGGGACGAACTCTGGGGCCAACGTCCTGACTTTC,CASSRTGTNSGANVLTF
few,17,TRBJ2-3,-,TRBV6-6,TGTGCCAGCAGTAACGTCCGGACATTCGCGGGCACAGATACGCAGTATTTT,CASSNVRTFAGTDTQYF
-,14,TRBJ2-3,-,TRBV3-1,TGTGCCAGCAAGAGCGGGCCTAGCACAGATACGCAGTATTTT,CASKSGPSTDTQYF
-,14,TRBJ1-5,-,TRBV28,TGTGCCAGCAGTTTAAGGCTAAGCAATCAGCCCCAGCATTTT,CASSLRLSNQPQHF
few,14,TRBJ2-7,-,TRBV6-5,TGTGCCAGCAGTGCTACAAAGAGCTCCTACGAGCAGTACTTC,CASSATKSSYEQYF
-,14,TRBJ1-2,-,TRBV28,TGTGCCAGCAGTTTAGGAAGGGTGGCGTCAGGCTACACCTTC,CASSLGRVASGYTF
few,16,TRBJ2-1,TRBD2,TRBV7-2,TGTGCCAGCAGCATGGGACTAGCGGGAGGTTCCGCTGAGCAGTTCTTC,CASSMGLAGGSAEQFF
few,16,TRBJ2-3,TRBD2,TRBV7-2,TGTGCCAGCAGCCAGACTAGCGGGGGGTTCACAGATACGCAGTATTTT,CASSQTSGGFTDTQYF
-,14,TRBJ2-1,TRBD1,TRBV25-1,TGTGCCAGCAGTGAACCCGCCAGGGGGAATGAGCAGTTCTTC,CASSEPARGNEQFF
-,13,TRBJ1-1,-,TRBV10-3,TGTGCCATCAGGAGCATAAGGAACACTGAAGCTTTCTTT,CAIRSIRNTEAFF
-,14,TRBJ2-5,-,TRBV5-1,TGCGCCAGCAGCTTGCTCTCACCAATCGAGACCCAGTACTTC,CASSLLSPIETQYF
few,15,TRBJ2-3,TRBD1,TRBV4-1,TGCGCCAGCAGCCAAGGGACAGGGGCCACAGATACGCAGTATTTT,CASSQGTGATDTQYF
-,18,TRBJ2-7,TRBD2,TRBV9,TGTGCCAGCAGCGAGGGGACTAGCGGGCGTTTTCGCTCCTACGAGCAGTACTTC,CASSEGTSGRFRSYEQYF
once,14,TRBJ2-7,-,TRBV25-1,TGTGCCAGCAGTAGAGACGGGAATAATGACGAGCAGTACTTC,CASSRDGNNDEQYF
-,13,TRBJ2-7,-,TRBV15,TGTGCCACCCAGAAGTATCTGGGCAATGAGCAGTACTTC,CATQKYLGNEQYF
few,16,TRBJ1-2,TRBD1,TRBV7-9,TGTGCCAGCAGCTCCTCCGGGACAGGGCTTAACTATGGCTACACCTTC,CASSSSGTGLNYGYTF
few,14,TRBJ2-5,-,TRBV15,TGTGCCACCAGCAGAGATCTACAGCAAGAGACCCAGTACTTC,CATSRDLQQETQYF
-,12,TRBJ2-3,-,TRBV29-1,TGCAGCGTTGAGGAGTTCACAGATACGCAGTATTTT,CSVEEFTDTQYF
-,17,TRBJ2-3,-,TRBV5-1,TGCGCCAGCAGCTCCCGGCCCCCGACGGCCGGCACAGATACGCAGTATTTT,CASSSRPPTAGTDTQYF
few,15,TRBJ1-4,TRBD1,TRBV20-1,TGCAGTGCTGGGGACCCGCCGGGACAGAGAGAAAAACTGTTTTTT,CSAGDPPGQREKLFF
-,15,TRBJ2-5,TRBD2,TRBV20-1,TGCAGTGCTAGAGATGCGGGAGTTGGTCAAGAGACCCAGTACTTC,CSARDAGVGQETQYF
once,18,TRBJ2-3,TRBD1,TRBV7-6,TGTGCCAGCAGCATTCGGACAGGGGAGGGCCTAGGCACAGATACGCAGTATTTT,CASSIRTGEGLGTDTQYF
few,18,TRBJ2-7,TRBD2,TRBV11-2,TGTGCCAGCAGCTTAGGGGTATTGTCTAGCGGGAGTAGGTACGAGCAGTACTTC,CASSLGVLSSGSRYEQYF